This T cell receptor beta chain is drawn from a study of glioma-infiltrating T cells (dated by TCRdb to about 2016). At the level of the whole study: TCR alpha- and beta-chain repertoires were sequenced from glioma tissue, non-neoplastic brain tissue and matched peripheral blood mononuclear cells. To measure how far tissue and blood T-cell populations diverged, each tissue-infiltrating repertoire was compared against the peripheral blood repertoire of the same patient. The paired cohort comprised three low-grade glioma patients, about eight primary glioblastoma patients and three non-glioma patients contributing non-neoplastic brain tissue.

The iRepertoire nested amplicon-rescue multiplex PCR (arm-PCR) platform was used to amplify TCR alpha and beta CDR3 regions from RNA. The input for one-step reverse transcription and amplification was roughly 85-400 ng of either tissue mRNA or PBMC total RNA. Following bead purification, Illumina adapters were added through a secondary multiplex PCR, and the libraries were then gel-purified between 200 and 400 bp. Internal 6-nucleotide barcodes were carried by the libraries and were used for demultiplexing. The libraries were sequenced on an Illumina MiSeq using 2x220 or 2x250 nucleotide paired-end reads. The original pipeline was this. FLASH 1.2.11 was used to merge paired reads, and BWA-MEM then aligned the reads to the GRCh37 human genome before TRA and TRB reads were extracted. For V and J assignment, an IMGT-derived reference of cassette sequences and CDR3 motifs that included pseudogenes was used. Reads were translated in three frames, and productive CDR3s were defined as those with a C...FGXG motif and no stop codons. Clonotypes were defined as unique combinations of V-J cassette pair and CDR3 amino acid sequence. Reads were filtered by Hamming distance, thresholded by each sample's sequence error rate in mapped regions. TCRdb trimmed public reads at Q25 via fastp, called clones via MiXCR and kept in-frame beta chains. For every CDR3 protein sequence, its rows merge into one entry that carries the most common genes and DNA. The V and J calls come from TCRdb's annotation, not from the publication. The sample table holds some 150,000 distinct CDR3 sequences, of which about 39% were seen once. In total, the top ten clones hold over 15% of the sample.

This clonotype was counted between two and nine times. The antigen it binds to is not known. The record has no base qualities; no much larger clone is one base away. In the germline V gene (reference sequence), CDR1 corresponds to LNHNV and CDR2 to YYDKDF. From its cysteine to its phenylalanine, the CDR3 spans 16 amino acids. Only the CDR3 region is kept as DNA, spanning 48 bases read in frame from base 1. Trimming at the junction amounts to 0 bases on V and 5 bases on J, and the germline ends lie 17 bases apart. Broad study findings and their caveats: Tissue and blood shared very few CDR3 sequences, a result attributed to high CDR3 diversity and limited sampling. In non-neoplastic patients, VJ-independent divergence between tissue and blood fell below expectation, whereas in all gliomas, and especially in low-grade gliomas, the divergence rose above expectation. Small numbers underpinned the group comparisons: several glioblastoma patients, three low-grade glioma patients and three non-neoplastic patients.

Material: glioma tissue, nonneoplastic brain tissue, or PBMCs (not recorded which). This receptor was taken from a human donor with low-grade glioma or glioblastoma, undergoing nonglioma brain surgery, or in good health (not recorded which). This chain is built from TRBV15 and TRBJ2-7; the D gene assignment is perhaps TRBD1 or TRBD2, with each matching 5 bases. The CDR3 is CATSRDRQGRNNEQYF. DNA sequence: TGTGCCACCAGCAGAGATAGGCAGGGACGTAACAACGAGCAGTACTTC. The entire variable domain, with the stretches around the CDR3 drawn from the reference TRBV15 and TRBJ2-7 proteins, is DAMVIQNPRYQVTQFGKPVTLSCSQTLNHNVMYWYQQKSSQAPKLLFHYYDKDFNNEADTPDNFQSRRPNTSFCFLDIRSPGLGDTAMYLCATSRDRQGRNNEQYFGPGTRLTVT.